One and the same sample provided the 8 T cell receptor beta chains below, sequenced in a study of CD8 T cells in ankylosing spondylitis. The study's findings and limits: Eight highly homologous variants made up a TCR beta motif, and this motif appeared characteristic of ankylosing spondylitis blood.

These TCRs are of unknown antigen specificity. One entry per CDR3 protein, called by TCRdb with MiXCR from the 5' RACE reads. The data contain some 800,000 distinct CDR3 sequences, about 11% of them singletons. The source material was blood, either unsorted or a sorted T cell fraction (not recorded which). The receptors originated from a male donor with ankylosing spondylitis.

The CDR3 nucleotides are TGTGCCAGCAGCTTCAGGGGTTGGCACGGCTACACCTTC. This codes for CASSFRGWHGYTF. The rearrangement joins TRBV5-5 to TRBJ1-2; possible D gene TRBD1, 6 bases. The V end lost 2 bases, the J end lost 8 bases, and 13 bases lay between the germline ends. The germline V gene encodes CDR1 SGHKS and CDR2 YYEKEE (reference sequence). CDR3 size: 13 residues.

This clonotype showed up many times. A junction end diverges from the germline sequence, so it may reflect a read error. The chain carries TRBV5-1 and TRBJ1-4; 9 nucleotides agree with TRBD1. Germline V gene lookup returns CDR1 SGHRS and CDR2 YFSETQ. CDR3 length: 14 residues. The CDR3 nucleotides read TGTGCCAGCAGCTTACAGGGGGCGAGGGAAAAACTGTTTTTT. This encodes CASSLQGAREKLFF.

This clonotype showed up many times. The genes are TRBV20-1 and TRBJ1-5, with TRBD1 matching 7 bases. Per the germline V gene, CDR1 is DFQATT and CDR2 is SNEGSKA (reference sequence). The CDR3 sequence is 14 residues long. The J segment lost 5 bases and the V segment lost 6 bases, leaving 10 bases of the junction unmatched. CDR3 nucleotides: TGCAGTGCCCAACAGGGGCTCCGAGATCAGCCCCAGCATTTT. It codes for CSAQQGLRDQPQHF.

This clonotype occurred a few times. The V call is TRBV4-3, the J call TRBJ2-7; 8 nucleotides match TRBD2. Germline V gene data show CDR1 as LGHNA and CDR2 as YSLEER. This CDR3 has 14 residues. Trimming at V came to 7 bases and at J to 6 bases, leaving 11 bases not matched to a gene. The DNA for the CDR3 is TGCGCCAGCATCTCGGGACTAGGAGTCTGCGAGCAGTACTTC. It specifies CASISGLGVCEQYF.

V usage is TRBV5-5 and J usage is TRBJ2-3; D remains unclear. Germline assignment: CDR1 SGHKS and CDR2 YYEKEE (reference sequence). CDR3 size: 14 residues. Trimming pared 3 bases from V and 1 base from J, leaving 9 bases between. The CDR3 sequence is CASSWAPGTDTQYF. DNA for the CDR3: TGTGCCAGCAGCTGGGCACCCGGCACAGATACGCAGTATTTT.

This clonotype was detected ten times or more. The chain links TRBV5-5 to TRBJ2-3; D unclear. This CDR3 is built from 14 residues. Trimming left V 0 bases short and J 0 bases short, with 5 bases between. Germline CDR1 SGHKS, CDR2 YYEKEE (reference sequence). CDR3 coding DNA: TGTGCCAGCAGCTTGGAGTACAGCACAGATACGCAGTATTTT. Amino acid sequence: CASSLEYSTDTQYF. The variable domain in full, with the rest retrieved from reference TRBV5-5 and TRBJ2-3, is DAGVTQSPTHLIKTRGQQVTLRCSPISGHKSVSWYQQVLGQGPQFIFQYYEKEERGRGNFPDRFSARQFPNYSSELNVNALLLGDSALYLCASSLEYSTDTQYFGPGTRLTVL.

This clonotype was counted a few times. V gene TRBV20-1 combines with J gene TRBJ2-3; the D is unclear. Trimming took off 1 base at V and 4 bases at J, with 12 bases between the two ends. In germline, CDR1 is DFQATT, CDR2 SNEGSKA (reference sequence). CDR3 length equals 14 residues. The CDR3 reads CSARGTRTADTQYF. CDR3 in DNA: TGCAGTGCTAGAGGGACCCGCACCGCAGATACGCAGTATTTT.

This clonotype was found a few times. The chain recombines TRBV18 with TRBJ1-1; the D gene is possibly TRBD1 (5 bases). The CDR3 is 15 residues long. The germline CDR1 and CDR2 sequences are KGHSH and LQKENI. The V gene lost 2 bases and the J gene lost 1 base, with 11 bases spanning the gap. The CDR3 bases are TGTGCCAGCTCACCATATCAGGGCTCGAACACTGAAGCTTTCTTT. This translates into CASSPYQGSNTEAFF.